These T cell receptor beta chains were read from a single sample in a study of blood T cell repertoires in COVID-19. Repertoires were generated with immunoSEQ multiplex PCR, while TCRdb's copy carries only in-frame clones and drops some. The sample carries approximately 74,000 clones, 75% to 85% recorded once. Sequenced material: peripheral blood. The receptors originated from a human donor in a cohort sampled during active COVID-19. Each CDR3 is given with its conserved first and last residue.

>TRBJ1-2|TRBV6-6
CASSYSNRGHGSGYTF
>TRBJ2-1|TRBV6-4
CASSQTSGSYNEQFF
>TRBJ2-4|TRBV7-2
CASSLRTNLAKNIQYF
>TRBJ2-5|TRBV7-6
CASSLGSGLETQYF
>TRBJ2-7|TRBV28
CASSLYQGGGYEQYF
>TRBJ1-2|TRBV3-1/TRBV3-2
CASSQEDRAPTF
>TRBJ2-1|TRBV3-1/TRBV3-2
CASSFQTRREQFF
>TRBJ2-5|TRBV6-5
CASKEAGGQETQYF
>TRBJ2-5|TRBV7-9
CASSLVVAWETQYF
>TRBJ2-7|TRBV6-5
CASSGKGYEQYF
>TRBJ2-7|TRBV3-1/TRBV3-2
CASSPLIGEQYF
>TRBJ2-7|TRBV27
CASSLRGLAGWEQYF
>TRBJ2-6|TRBV5-1
CASSLSVISGANVLTF
>TRBJ1-5|TRBV20-1
CSASGAGGNLRNQPQHF
>TRBJ2-5|TRBV15
CATSRGQEQETQYF
>TRBJ1-1|TRBV2
CASRILFKNTEAFF
>TRBJ2-2|TRBV7-2
CASSLGGQGNTGELFF
>TRBJ1-1|TRBV28
CASSSTALNTEAFF
>TRBJ2-5|TRBV5-5
CASSLVQAQETQYF
>TRBJ1-3|TRBV6-6
CASSYPTGTGNTIYF
>TRBJ2-7|TRBV4-1
CASSQGQGAPSYEQYF
>TRBJ2-1|TRBV19
CASSIRSAGVLAEYNEQFF
>TRBJ2-7|TRBV6-1
CASSDTGQGSSYEQYF
>TRBJ1-3|TRBV6-5
CASRWTGGRNTIYF
>TRBJ2-6|TRBV6-5
CASSGGRTGANVLTF
>TRBJ1-2|TRBV28
CATTAQLVNYGYTF
>TRBJ2-3|TRBV10-3
CAITKQNRGNTDTQYF
>TRBJ2-7|TRBV7-9
CASSLGDSGVILPSYEQYF
>TRBJ2-5|TRBV5-1
CASSPDRARGTQYF
>TRBJ2-1|TRBV6-5
CASTQTGGGAGEQFF
>TRBJ2-5|TRBV2
CASIGTSGRVMETQYF
>TRBJ2-5|TRBV13
CASSFTGGQETQYF
>TRBJ2-7|TRBV10-2
CASRASASYEQYF
>TRBJ1-5|TRBV28
CATTGERQPQHF
>TRBJ1-1|TRBV3-1/TRBV3-2
CASSPFGTEAFF
>TRBJ2-3|TRBV27
CATSRRSGASTDTQYF
>TRBJ1-1|TRBV7-9
CASSERRTLLMNTEAFF
>TRBJ1-2|TRBV3-1/TRBV3-2
CASSPLGGSENGYTF
>TRBJ1-5|TRBV15
CATSRDPPGQGDQPQHF
>TRBJ2-1|TRBV29-1
CSVGRDRTNEQFF
>TRBJ2-5|TRBV10-3
CAIRQAPQETQYF
>TRBJ1-2|TRBV7-6
CASSSTGYGYTF
>TRBJ1-1|TRBV19
CASSTYRDSEAFF
>TRBJ2-5|TRBV3-1/TRBV3-2
CASSLRSGGVETQYF
>TRBJ2-3|TRBV3-1/TRBV3-2
CASSQGTGFGTDTQYF
>TRBJ2-5|TRBV20-1
CSASSPAVWFGVGETQYF
>TRBJ2-1|TRBV15
CATSIRTPTGYEQFF
>TRBJ1-4|TRBV10-3
CAIGSSLKDRGAEGNEKLFF
>TRBJ2-7|TRBV28
CAIRQGTDEQYF
>TRBJ2-7|TRBV11-2
CASSQERSSYEQYF
>TRBJ2-7|TRBV18
CASSPQGLAGVNEQYF
>TRBJ2-2|TRBV10-2
CASSRTSGRSGTGELFF
>TRBJ1-2|TRBV7-6
CASSSGIGGMGYGYTF
>TRBJ1-6|TRBV4-1
CASRPYTGENSPLHF
>TRBJ1-4|TRBV7-2
CASSSLWDRDEEKLFF
>TRBJ2-2|TRBV6-4
CASSYENTGELFF
>TRBJ1-1|TRBV7-9
CASSRGQGAGAFF
>TRBJ2-1|TRBV6-1
CASSEARTSGFNEQFF
>TRBJ1-5|TRBV19
CASSTRTGVVSNQPQHF
>TRBJ2-7|TRBV19
CASSIRQGRNEQYF